The rows below give T cell receptor beta chains drawn from one sample of a study of cytomegalovirus exposure and HLA in healthy donors. The data were produced by immunoSEQ multiplex PCR, yet TCRdb's version contains in-frame clones alone and is incomplete. The table for this sample gives under 90,000 clones. The sequencing sample was made of PBMCs. These receptors all come from a man over 45 in good health and CMV-seropositive. Both conserved end residues are part of each CDR3. The order of the fields is V gene, D gene, J gene, CDR3 DNA, CDR3 protein. The D gene is left open where the match is weak.

V gene: TRBV10-1; D gene: TRBD1; J gene: TRBJ2-5; CDR3 DNA: TGCGCCAGCTCCTGGGACAGGGCGGGGACCCAGTACTTC; CDR3 protein: CASSWDRAGTQYF
V gene: TRBV6-1; D gene: TRBD1; J gene: TRBJ2-3; CDR3 DNA: TGTGCCAGCAGCGGCAGGGGGACAGATACGCAGTATTTT; CDR3 protein: CASSGRGTDTQYF
V gene: TRBV5-1; D gene: TRBD1; J gene: TRBJ1-5; CDR3 DNA: TGCGCCAGCAGCCCTGGGACAGAAGAGCAGCCCCAGCATTTT; CDR3 protein: CASSPGTEEQPQHF
V gene: TRBV2; D gene: .; J gene: TRBJ2-2; CDR3 DNA: TGTGCCAGCAGTGAAAGGTCGCAGGGGAACACCGGGGAGCTGTTTTTT; CDR3 protein: CASSERSQGNTGELFF
V gene: TRBV5-6; D gene: .; J gene: TRBJ1-6; CDR3 DNA: TGTGCCAGCAGCTTCCAGGGGCTCCGTGATTCACCCCTCCACTTT; CDR3 protein: CASSFQGLRDSPLHF
V gene: TRBV2; D gene: TRBD1; J gene: TRBJ2-4; CDR3 DNA: TGTGCCAGCACCGGGACAGGGGGAATTGTGGACATTCAGTACTTC; CDR3 protein: CASTGTGGIVDIQYF
V gene: TRBV2; D gene: TRBD2; J gene: TRBJ2-5; CDR3 DNA: TGTGCCAGCAGTGATTCCCTGCGGACTAGCGGGGGGCCGTACCAAGAGACCCAGTACTTC; CDR3 protein: CASSDSLRTSGGPYQETQYF
V gene: TRBV11-2; D gene: .; J gene: TRBJ1-4; CDR3 DNA: TGTGCCAGCAGCTCCGGCCTAGAGGATGAAAAACTGTTTTTT; CDR3 protein: CASSSGLEDEKLFF
V gene: TRBV2; D gene: .; J gene: TRBJ1-1; CDR3 DNA: TGTGCCAGCAGTGAAAGGTGGGCAGGGAACACTGAAGCTTTCTTT; CDR3 protein: CASSERWAGNTEAFF
V gene: TRBV29-1; D gene: TRBD1; J gene: TRBJ2-2; CDR3 DNA: TGCAGCGTTGGCCGGGGGACAGGGCAGTCCGGGGAGCTGTTTTTT; CDR3 protein: CSVGRGTGQSGELFF
V gene: TRBV29-1; D gene: TRBD1; J gene: TRBJ2-5; CDR3 DNA: TGCAGCGCTCGACAGGGGGCAGGAGAGACCCAGTACTTC; CDR3 protein: CSARQGAGETQYF
V gene: TRBV29-1; D gene: TRBD2; J gene: TRBJ2-1; CDR3 DNA: TGCAGCTCCCGACTAGCGGCCTACAATGAGCAGTTCTTC; CDR3 protein: CSSRLAAYNEQFF
V gene: TRBV6-1; D gene: TRBD1; J gene: TRBJ2-5; CDR3 DNA: TGTGCCAGCAGTGAACTTATTAGAGACGACAGGGGCGAGACCCAGTACTTC; CDR3 protein: CASSELIRDDRGETQYF
V gene: TRBV5-1; D gene: .; J gene: TRBJ1-4; CDR3 DNA: TGCGCCAGCAGCCTGACCGGACAGCCAACTAATGAAAAACTGTTTTTT; CDR3 protein: CASSLTGQPTNEKLFF
V gene: TRBV27; D gene: .; J gene: TRBJ2-1; CDR3 DNA: TGTGCCAGCAGTTGGGGGGGCTTGAGGGATGAGCAGTTCTTC; CDR3 protein: CASSWGGLRDEQFF
V gene: TRBV5-1; D gene: .; J gene: TRBJ2-5; CDR3 DNA: TGCGCCAGCAGCTTGGCCGGTACTCCAGAGACCCAGTACTTC; CDR3 protein: CASSLAGTPETQYF
V gene: TRBV5-1; D gene: .; J gene: TRBJ2-5; CDR3 DNA: TGCGCCAGCAGCTACAGGGGGGGCGACCAAGAGACCCAGTACTTC; CDR3 protein: CASSYRGGDQETQYF
V gene: TRBV28; D gene: TRBD1; J gene: TRBJ2-3; CDR3 DNA: TGTGCCAGCAGTCTCCGGACAGGGCTGGATACGCAGTATTTT; CDR3 protein: CASSLRTGLDTQYF
V gene: TRBV19; D gene: TRBD1; J gene: TRBJ1-5; CDR3 DNA: TGTGCCAGTAAACAGGGGTTCTATAGCAATCAGCCCCAGCATTTT; CDR3 protein: CASKQGFYSNQPQHF
V gene: TRBV5-1; D gene: .; J gene: TRBJ2-6; CDR3 DNA: TGCGCCAGCAGCTTCCAAGGGGTTCCTGGGGCCAACGTCCTGACTTTC; CDR3 protein: CASSFQGVPGANVLTF
V gene: TRBV7-9; D gene: .; J gene: TRBJ1-1; CDR3 DNA: TGTGCCAGCAGTTTTCAGGGGCTGGAAGCTTTCTTT; CDR3 protein: CASSFQGLEAFF
V gene: TRBV15; D gene: TRBD1; J gene: TRBJ2-2; CDR3 DNA: TGTGCCACCAGCACAGGGGGTATCACCGGGGAGCTGTTTTTT; CDR3 protein: CATSTGGITGELFF
V gene: TRBV5-1; D gene: TRBD1; J gene: TRBJ1-4; CDR3 DNA: TGCGCCAGCACTAGGGACAGGGAGGATGAAAAACTGTTTTTT; CDR3 protein: CASTRDREDEKLFF
V gene: TRBV4-1; D gene: .; J gene: TRBJ1-5; CDR3 DNA: TGCGCCAGCAGCCAAGATCAGACTTACTATGGCAATCAGCCCCAGCATTTT; CDR3 protein: CASSQDQTYYGNQPQHF
V gene: TRBV5-1; D gene: TRBD2; J gene: TRBJ2-1; CDR3 DNA: TGCGCCAGCAGCTCCGGGACTAGCGGGAGGAGCTCCTACAATGAGCAGTTCTTC; CDR3 protein: CASSSGTSGRSSYNEQFF
V gene: TRBV11-1; D gene: .; J gene: TRBJ2-3; CDR3 DNA: TGTGCCAGCAGCCCTTACACAGATACGCAGTATTTT; CDR3 protein: CASSPYTDTQYF
V gene: TRBV18; D gene: .; J gene: TRBJ1-1; CDR3 DNA: TGTGCCAGCTCACCTGTCGAACAGAGAGACACTGAAGCTTTCTTT; CDR3 protein: CASSPVEQRDTEAFF
V gene: TRBV14; D gene: .; J gene: TRBJ2-7; CDR3 DNA: TGTGCCAGCATGGAGCACTACGAGCAGTACTTC; CDR3 protein: CASMEHYEQYF
V gene: TRBV7-9; D gene: TRBD1; J gene: TRBJ2-4; CDR3 DNA: TGTGCCAGCAGCTCCCGATTCAAAGGGGGCGCGGACATTCAGTACTTC; CDR3 protein: CASSSRFKGGADIQYF
V gene: TRBV5-1; D gene: .; J gene: TRBJ1-2; CDR3 DNA: TGCGCCAGCAGCGAACTTGGGGCAGGGGACTATGGCTACACCTTC; CDR3 protein: CASSELGAGDYGYTF
V gene: TRBV4-1; D gene: TRBD2; J gene: TRBJ2-3; CDR3 DNA: TGCGCCAGCAGCCGAAAAACTAGCGTTGCAGATACGCAGTATTTT; CDR3 protein: CASSRKTSVADTQYF
V gene: TRBV28; D gene: TRBD1; J gene: TRBJ2-7; CDR3 DNA: TGTGCCAGCAGTTTAGGGTTGGGGACAGGGGCTAGGGAGCAGTACTTC; CDR3 protein: CASSLGLGTGAREQYF
V gene: TRBV5-6; D gene: .; J gene: TRBJ1-1; CDR3 DNA: TGTGCCAGCAGCTTGGGCGCTGAAGCTTTCTTT; CDR3 protein: CASSLGAEAFF
V gene: TRBV30; D gene: .; J gene: TRBJ1-1; CDR3 DNA: TGTGCCTGCCTAAAATTGAACACTGAAGCTTTCTTT; CDR3 protein: CACLKLNTEAFF
V gene: TRBV7-2; D gene: TRBD2; J gene: TRBJ2-2; CDR3 DNA: TGTGCCAGCAGCTTAGGAGCGGGGGGGAACACCGGGGAGCTGTTTTTT; CDR3 protein: CASSLGAGGNTGELFF
V gene: TRBV6-5; D gene: .; J gene: TRBJ1-1; CDR3 DNA: TGTGCCAGCAGCCCCCTTTCCCCGGGGAACACTGAAGCTTTCTTT; CDR3 protein: CASSPLSPGNTEAFF
V gene: TRBV7-2; D gene: .; J gene: TRBJ2-5; CDR3 DNA: TGTGCCAGCTCCCGAACGGGAACAGAGACCCAGTACTTC; CDR3 protein: CASSRTGTETQYF
V gene: TRBV5-6; D gene: .; J gene: TRBJ1-2; CDR3 DNA: TGTGCCAGCAGCTTAGGAGGGTTCTATGGCTACACCTTC; CDR3 protein: CASSLGGFYGYTF
V gene: TRBV28; D gene: .; J gene: TRBJ1-2; CDR3 DNA: TGTGCCAGCAGTTTAGGGGAGGTTTATGGCTACACCTTC; CDR3 protein: CASSLGEVYGYTF
V gene: TRBV6-1; D gene: .; J gene: TRBJ2-1; CDR3 DNA: TGTGCCATCACCTCGTGGGGAAGGGGCAATGAGCAGTTCTTC; CDR3 protein: CAITSWGRGNEQFF
V gene: TRBV11-3; D gene: TRBD1; J gene: TRBJ2-1; CDR3 DNA: TGTGCCAGCAGCTCAGGGGGTAGCAGGTATGAGCAGTTCTTC; CDR3 protein: CASSSGGSRYEQFF
V gene: TRBV10-3; D gene: .; J gene: TRBJ1-2; CDR3 DNA: TGTGCCATCAGTGAGGAGAGACTCCTTGGCTACACCTTC; CDR3 protein: CAISEERLLGYTF
V gene: TRBV9; D gene: .; J gene: TRBJ1-2; CDR3 DNA: TGTGCCAGCAGCACCCGGACAGAAACTAACTATGGCTACACCTTC; CDR3 protein: CASSTRTETNYGYTF
V gene: TRBV6-1; D gene: .; J gene: TRBJ1-2; CDR3 DNA: TGTGCCAGTAGGGTGCGGGGCTCTAACTATGGCTACACCTTC; CDR3 protein: CASRVRGSNYGYTF
V gene: TRBV7-3; D gene: TRBD1; J gene: TRBJ2-2; CDR3 DNA: TGTGCCAGCAGCTTACTACAGGGGGCGAACACCGGGGAGCTGTTTTTT; CDR3 protein: CASSLLQGANTGELFF
V gene: TRBV9; D gene: .; J gene: TRBJ1-5; CDR3 DNA: TGTGCCAGCAGCTCGAGTGACAGGCCCAATCAGCCCCAGCATTTT; CDR3 protein: CASSSSDRPNQPQHF
V gene: TRBV5-6; D gene: TRBD1; J gene: TRBJ1-5; CDR3 DNA: TGTGCCAGCACCAAACAGGGGGCGGGTCAGCCCCAGCATTTT; CDR3 protein: CASTKQGAGQPQHF
V gene: TRBV29-1; D gene: TRBD1; J gene: TRBJ1-2; CDR3 DNA: TGCAGCGTTGTTCTACAACAGGGGGGTGGCTACACCTTC; CDR3 protein: CSVVLQQGGGYTF
V gene: TRBV7-2; D gene: TRBD2; J gene: TRBJ2-3; CDR3 DNA: TGTGCCAGCAGCCAGGGAGGGACAGATACGCAGTATTTT; CDR3 protein: CASSQGGTDTQYF
V gene: TRBV5-1; D gene: TRBD2; J gene: TRBJ2-5; CDR3 DNA: TGCGCCAGCAGCTTGGCCGGGGACTACAGGACCCAGTACTTC; CDR3 protein: CASSLAGDYRTQYF
V gene: TRBV6-1; D gene: .; J gene: TRBJ1-5; CDR3 DNA: TGTGCCAGCAGAGGGGATGGAGATCAGCCCCAGCATTTT; CDR3 protein: CASRGDGDQPQHF
V gene: TRBV14; D gene: .; J gene: TRBJ2-7; CDR3 DNA: TGTGCCAGCAGCCAAGATAGAGAGGACGAGCAGTACTTC; CDR3 protein: CASSQDREDEQYF
V gene: TRBV7-2; D gene: .; J gene: TRBJ1-1; CDR3 DNA: TGTGCCAGCAGCTTAGCGCTAGTCGGGGTTGAAGCTTTCTTT; CDR3 protein: CASSLALVGVEAFF